Listed below are T cell receptor beta chains from one sample, sequenced in a study of shared clonotypes between healthy human individuals. Only in-frame clones appear in the TCRdb table, and some are missing; sequencing was by immunoSEQ multiplex PCR. Here the sample spans roughly 1,000,000 clones, about 80% being singletons. Sequenced: memory CD4+ T cells from PBMCs. Receptor source: a young man in good health. Some clones in this sample may be carry-over from other donors' samples. CDR3s include the opening cysteine and the closing phenylalanine or tryptophan.

v_call: TRBV11-2; j_call: TRBJ2-2; cdr3_aa: CASSLARAGNTGELFF
v_call: TRBV6-6; j_call: TRBJ2-1; cdr3_aa: CASKTSSSGEQFF
v_call: TRBV29-1; j_call: TRBJ2-7; cdr3_aa: CSVVRGPYEQYF
v_call: TRBV2; j_call: TRBJ2-6; cdr3_aa: CASSVGQVSSGANVLTF
v_call: TRBV6-5; j_call: TRBJ2-1; cdr3_aa: CASTLRTNNEQFF
v_call: TRBV28; j_call: TRBJ2-3; cdr3_aa: CASSLQAGNTDTQYF
v_call: TRBV2; j_call: TRBJ1-5; cdr3_aa: CASSEQGSYQPQHF
v_call: TRBV11-2; j_call: TRBJ2-1; cdr3_aa: CASSQARLAREQFF
v_call: TRBV10-3; j_call: TRBJ2-2; cdr3_aa: CAISDPIRMSANTGELFF
v_call: TRBV6-5; j_call: TRBJ2-3; cdr3_aa: CASMNQGGTDTQYF
v_call: TRBV28; j_call: TRBJ1-5; cdr3_aa: CASNVGQGNQPQHF
v_call: TRBV19; j_call: TRBJ1-1; cdr3_aa: CASTDRQGGTEAFF
v_call: TRBV19; j_call: TRBJ2-2; cdr3_aa: CASSTGAGTGELFF
v_call: TRBV27; j_call: TRBJ2-7; cdr3_aa: CASSLLAGGSYEQYF
v_call: TRBV18; j_call: TRBJ2-7; cdr3_aa: CASLQGTSGALPYEQYF
v_call: TRBV5-8; j_call: TRBJ2-5; cdr3_aa: CASSPTADRARGTQYF
v_call: TRBV5-4; j_call: TRBJ2-2; cdr3_aa: CASSTGLRGGELFF
v_call: TRBV29-1; j_call: TRBJ2-5; cdr3_aa: CSVEQGRETQYF
v_call: TRBV5-1; j_call: TRBJ2-5; cdr3_aa: CASSVSGGIETQYF
v_call: TRBV7-2; j_call: TRBJ2-3; cdr3_aa: CASRPAGLAGLSQYF
v_call: TRBV30; j_call: TRBJ2-1; cdr3_aa: CAWSVRGLAGGPPSYNEQFF
v_call: TRBV6-4; j_call: TRBJ2-7; cdr3_aa: CASRPPAADTYEQYF
v_call: TRBV7-3; j_call: TRBJ2-2; cdr3_aa: CASSLVRPSNTGELFF
v_call: TRBV21-1; j_call: TRBJ2-7; cdr3_aa: CASGDRGPAYEQYF
v_call: TRBV5-1; j_call: TRBJ2-5; cdr3_aa: CASSNQGAGETQYF
v_call: TRBV20-1; j_call: TRBJ2-7; cdr3_aa: CSAKVYDEQYF
v_call: TRBV18; j_call: TRBJ2-2; cdr3_aa: CASSPTEVRTGELFF
v_call: TRBV30; j_call: TRBJ2-6; cdr3_aa: CACYGASGANVLTF
v_call: TRBV28; j_call: TRBJ2-4; cdr3_aa: CASRQGGGNIQYF
v_call: TRBV14; j_call: TRBJ2-3; cdr3_aa: CASSFIGGRTQYF
v_call: TRBV5-1; j_call: TRBJ1-1; cdr3_aa: CASSLGPSTNTEAFF
v_call: TRBV6-1; j_call: TRBJ1-5; cdr3_aa: CASSGADYSNQPQHF
v_call: TRBV2; j_call: TRBJ1-5; cdr3_aa: CASTDRFVSPQHF
v_call: TRBV28; j_call: TRBJ1-5; cdr3_aa: CASIGRGYSNQPQHF